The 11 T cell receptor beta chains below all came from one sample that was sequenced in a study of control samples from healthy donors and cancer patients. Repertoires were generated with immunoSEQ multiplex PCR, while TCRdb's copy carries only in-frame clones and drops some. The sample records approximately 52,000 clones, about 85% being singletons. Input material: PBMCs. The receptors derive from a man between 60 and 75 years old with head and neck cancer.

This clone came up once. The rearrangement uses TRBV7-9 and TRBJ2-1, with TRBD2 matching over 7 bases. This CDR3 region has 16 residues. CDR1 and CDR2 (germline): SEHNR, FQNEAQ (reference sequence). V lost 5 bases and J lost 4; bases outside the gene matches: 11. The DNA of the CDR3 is TGTGCCAGCAGCCGACGAAGCGGGATGGGTTACAATGAGCAGTTCTTC. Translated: CASSRRSGMGYNEQFF.

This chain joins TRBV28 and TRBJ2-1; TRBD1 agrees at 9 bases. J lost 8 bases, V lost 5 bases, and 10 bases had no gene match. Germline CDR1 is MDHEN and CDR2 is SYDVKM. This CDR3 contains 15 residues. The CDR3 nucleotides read TGTGCCAGCAGTCCAACAGGGGGCCGGCGGCATGAGCAGTTCTTC. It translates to CASSPTGGRRHEQFF.

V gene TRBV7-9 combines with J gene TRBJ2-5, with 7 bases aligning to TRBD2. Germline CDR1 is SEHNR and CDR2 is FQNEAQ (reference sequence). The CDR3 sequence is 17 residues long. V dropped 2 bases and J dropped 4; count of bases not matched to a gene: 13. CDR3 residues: CASSLFGRRGRGETQYF. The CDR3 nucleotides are TGTGCCAGCAGCTTATTTGGTCGCCGAGGGAGGGGAGAGACCCAGTACTTC.

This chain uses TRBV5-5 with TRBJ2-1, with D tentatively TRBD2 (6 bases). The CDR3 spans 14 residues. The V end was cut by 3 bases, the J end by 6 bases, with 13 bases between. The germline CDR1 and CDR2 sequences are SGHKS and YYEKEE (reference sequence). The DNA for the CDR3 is TGTGCCAGCAGCTCCTTATCCGGGGGCAATGAGCAGTTCTTC. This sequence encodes CASSSLSGGNEQFF.

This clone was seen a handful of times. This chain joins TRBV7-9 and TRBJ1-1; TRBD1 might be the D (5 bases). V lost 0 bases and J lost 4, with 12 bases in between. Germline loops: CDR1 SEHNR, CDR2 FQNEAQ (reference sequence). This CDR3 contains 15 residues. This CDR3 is CASSLALGLSTEAFF. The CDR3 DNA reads TGTGCCAGCAGCTTAGCTTTGGGGCTGAGCACTGAAGCTTTCTTT.

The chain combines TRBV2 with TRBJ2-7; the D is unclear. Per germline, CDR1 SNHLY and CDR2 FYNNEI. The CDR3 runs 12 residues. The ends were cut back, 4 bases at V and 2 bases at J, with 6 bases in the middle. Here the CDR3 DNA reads TGTGCCAGCAGTGTCCAAGCCTACGAGCAGTACTTC. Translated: CASSVQAYEQYF.

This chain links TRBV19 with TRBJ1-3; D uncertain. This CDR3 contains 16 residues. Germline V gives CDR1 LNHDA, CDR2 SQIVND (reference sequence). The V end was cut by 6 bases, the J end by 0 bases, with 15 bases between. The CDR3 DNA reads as TGTGCCAGTAGCCCCCAACCTCAGAGCTCTGGAAACACCATATATTTT. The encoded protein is CASSPQPQSSGNTIYF. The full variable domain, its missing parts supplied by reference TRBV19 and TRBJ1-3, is DGGITQSPKYLFRKEGQNVTLSCEQNLNHDAMYWYRQDPGQGLRLIYYSQIVNDFQKGDIAEGYSVSREKKESFPLTVTSAQKNPTAFYLCASSPQPQSSGNTIYFGEGSWLTVV.

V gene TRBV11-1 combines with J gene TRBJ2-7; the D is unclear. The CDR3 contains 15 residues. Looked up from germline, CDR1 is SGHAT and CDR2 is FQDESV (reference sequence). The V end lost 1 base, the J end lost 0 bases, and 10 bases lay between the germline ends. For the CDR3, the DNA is TGTGCCAGCAGCTTAGATAGGCTAAACTCCTACGAGCAGTACTTC. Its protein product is CASSLDRLNSYEQYF.

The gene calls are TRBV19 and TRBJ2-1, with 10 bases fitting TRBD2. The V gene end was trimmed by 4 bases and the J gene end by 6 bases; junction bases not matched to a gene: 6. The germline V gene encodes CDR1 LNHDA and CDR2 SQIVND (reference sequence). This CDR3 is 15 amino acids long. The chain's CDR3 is CASSTLAGESNEQFF. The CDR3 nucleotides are TGTGCCAGTAGTACCCTAGCGGGAGAAAGCAATGAGCAGTTCTTC.

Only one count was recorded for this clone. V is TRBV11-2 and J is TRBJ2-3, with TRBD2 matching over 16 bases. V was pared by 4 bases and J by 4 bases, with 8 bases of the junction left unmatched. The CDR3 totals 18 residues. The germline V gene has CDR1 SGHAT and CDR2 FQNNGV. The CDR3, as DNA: TGTGCCAGCAGCTCGGGACTAGCGGGGGGGCCCTCTCCAGATACGCAGTATTTT. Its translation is CASSSGLAGGPSPDTQYF.

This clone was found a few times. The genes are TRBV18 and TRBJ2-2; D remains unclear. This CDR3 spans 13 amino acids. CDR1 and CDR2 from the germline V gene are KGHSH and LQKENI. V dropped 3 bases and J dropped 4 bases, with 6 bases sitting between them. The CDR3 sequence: CASSPRRTGELFF. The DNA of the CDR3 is TGTGCCAGCTCACCCCGACGCACCGGGGAGCTGTTTTTT.